Below are 25 T cell receptor beta chains sequenced from a single sample in a study of T-cell memory formation after mild COVID-19. MiXCR, applied by TCRdb to the 5' RACE reads, yields one record per CDR3 protein. The table has hundreds of thousands of distinct CDR3 sequences, approximately 8% seen once. Sequencing input: PBMCs or a T cell subset sorted from them (not recorded which). These receptor sequences come from a man aged 18 to 35 who had mild COVID-19 (a few samples of this study predate the infection). Cell type and time point are not known.

The chain carries TRBV9 and TRBJ2-3; no firm D call. Per germline, CDR1 SGDLS and CDR2 YYNGEE. This CDR3 spans 13 amino acids. V was shortened by 5 bases and J by 6 bases, with 13 bases between the two germline ends. The CDR3 DNA follows: TGTGCCAGCAGGGCCGAACTGAGGGATACGCAGTATTTT. This gives the protein CASRAELRDTQYF. The full variable domain, with the rest looked up from reference TRBV9 and TRBJ2-3, is DSGVTQTPKHLITATGQRVTLRCSPRSGDLSVYWYQQSLDQGLQFLIQYYNGEERAKGNILERFSAQQFPDLHSELNLSSLELGDSALYFCASRAELRDTQYFGPGTRLTVL.

This chain uses TRBV5-1 with TRBJ1-4; TRBD1 agrees at 9 bases. The CDR3 runs to 16 residues. The V and J ends lost 4 bases and 7 bases, in that order; junction bases with no gene match: 11. Germline V gene sequence: CDR1 SGHRS, CDR2 YFSETQ. The CDR3 coding sequence is TGCGCCAGCAGCCGGAACAGGGGGCGCACTCTTGAAAAACTGTTTTTT. This gives the protein CASSRNRGRTLEKLFF.

This clonotype was observed a handful of times. The chain is built from TRBV5-1 and TRBJ1-5; no firm D call. The CDR3 length is 13 residues. Trimming stripped 3 bases from V and 7 bases from J, with 11 bases between. Germline CDR1 reads SGHRS; CDR2 reads YFSETQ. The DNA for the CDR3 is TGCGCCAGCAGCTCTACAGTCGGGCAGCCCCAGCATTTT. Translation: CASSSTVGQPQHF. Together with reference TRBV5-1 and TRBJ1-5, the CDR3 gives the full variable domain: KAGVTQTPRYLIKTRGQQVTLSCSPISGHRSVSWYQQTPGQGLQFLFEYFSETQRNKGNFPGRFSGRQFSNSRSEMNVSTLELGDSALYLCASSSTVGQPQHFGDGTRLSIL.

To note about this clonotype: The junction shows a germline mismatch at one end, possibly a read error. This chain uses TRBV12-3 or TRBV12-4 with TRBJ1-2; D is undetermined. The CDR3 is 9 amino acids. The CDR3 DNA reads as TGTGCCGGACCAGCGGGCAGGAACTTC. Its translation: CAGPAGRNF.

This clonotype has a handful of counts. This chain links TRBV6-1 with TRBJ1-2; D is unresolved. CDR1 and CDR2 (germline): MNHNS, SASEGT. The length of the CDR3 is 12 residues. V lost 8 bases and J lost 8, with 15 bases in between. CDR3 bases: TGTGCCAGCCAGACCCCTCCCCAGGGCTACACCTTC. Its translation: CASQTPPQGYTF.

This chain joins TRBV6-1 and TRBJ2-7; possible D gene TRBD2, 6 bases. Looked up from germline, CDR1 is MNHNS and CDR2 is SASEGT. V was cut by 7 bases and J by 3 bases, with 10 bases left in between. The CDR3 extends over 12 amino acids. In DNA, the CDR3 is TGTGCCAGCACGGGACTCTTCTACGAGCAGTACGTC. Translated: CASTGLFYEQYV.

The V gene is TRBV6-6, the J gene TRBJ2-1, with 9 bases matching TRBD2. The length of the CDR3 is 18 residues. Germline CDR1 and CDR2: MNHNY and SVGAGI (reference sequence). V lost 0 bases to trimming and J lost 0 bases; unmatched junction nucleotides: 6. CDR3 bases: TGTGCCAGCAGTTACTCCGCTAGCGGGGAGAGCTCCTACAATGAGCAGTTCTTC. As protein: CASSYSASGESSYNEQFF.

In its sample, this clonotype was seen many times. V and J are TRBV9 and TRBJ2-3; D is uncertain. V shed 0 bases and J shed 5 bases, with 4 bases lying between them. Germline V gives CDR1 SGDLS, CDR2 YYNGEE. This CDR3 is built from 12 residues. Written as DNA, the CDR3 is TGTGCCAGCAGCGTAGATAGAGATACGCAGTATTTT. Residues: CASSVDRDTQYF.

This clonotype was seen repeatedly, ten times or more. The chain recombines TRBV21-1 with TRBJ2-1; whether TRBD1, the table's D call, matches the DNA was not checked. TRBV21-1 corresponds to a pseudogene. The CDR3 runs to 17 residues. The CDR3 protein is CAGRRGGGDSSYNEQFF. DNA of the CDR3: TGTGCCGGAAGAAGGGGGGGAGGAGATAGCTCCTACAATGAGCAGTTCTTC.

The chain joins TRBV6-1 to TRBJ1-1; possible D gene TRBD1, 5 bases. CDR1 and CDR2 (germline): MNHNS, SASEGT. This CDR3 has 15 residues. V was cut by 7 bases and J by 1 base, with 16 bases left in between. The CDR3 bases are TGTGCCAGCACTAGAATGGCGGGGGGGAACACTGAAGCTTTCTTT. This encodes CASTRMAGGNTEAFF.

The rearrangement uses TRBV12-3 or TRBV12-4 and TRBJ1-6, with TRBD1 matching over 8 bases. V dropped 6 bases and J dropped 10; count of bases not matched to a gene: 8. The CDR3 sequence is 14 residues long. DNA for the CDR3: TGTGCCAGCAGCCCCCAGGGGGCAGGGTCACCCCTCCACTTT. Protein sequence: CASSPQGAGSPLHF.

This clonotype occurred a few times. The chain carries TRBV4-3 and TRBJ2-2; 9 nucleotides align to TRBD1. The length of the CDR3 is 16 residues. V was clipped by 0 bases and J by 4 bases; unmatched bases: 3. Germline lookup yields CDR1 LGHNA and CDR2 YSLEER. DNA for the CDR3: TGCGCCAGCAGCCAAGACGACAGGGGGGGCACCGGGGAGCTGTTTTTT. Translating it yields CASSQDDRGGTGELFF.

A note on this clonotype: One end of the junction is discordant with germline, which a read error may explain. The chain combines TRBV2 with TRBJ1-4, with D uncertain. The CDR3 is made up of 14 amino acids. Germline V gene lookup returns CDR1 SNHLY and CDR2 FYNNEI. The CDR3 region is CASSEGVLGEKLFF. The CDR3 DNA reads TGTGCCAGCAGCGAAGGAGTTCTGGGAGAAAAACTGTTTTTT.

This clonotype was found many times. The chain couples TRBV9 to TRBJ2-1; the D gene is possibly TRBD2 (6 bases). The V end was cut by 4 bases, the J end by 1 base, with 12 bases between. The CDR3 loop spans 15 amino acids. Germline V gene data show CDR1 as SGDLS and CDR2 as YYNGEE. The CDR3: CASSSSSGSYNEQFF. In DNA, the CDR3 is TGTGCCAGCAGCTCCAGTAGCGGTTCCTACAATGAGCAGTTCTTC.

A few counts support this clonotype. This chain joins TRBV6-5 and TRBJ2-3; D gene uncertain. The germline CDR1 and CDR2 sequences are MNHEY and SVGAGI. The CDR3 contains 13 residues. V lost 6 bases and J 0 bases, leaving 7 bases between the germline ends. This CDR3 reads CASRKTSTDTQYF. DNA of the CDR3: TGTGCCAGCAGAAAGACGAGCACAGATACGCAGTATTTT.

This clonotype was recorded many times. The V call is TRBV5-1, the J call TRBJ2-5, with D perhaps TRBD2 (6 bases). The V gene's germline CDR1 is SGHRS and CDR2 YFSETQ. Trimming cost V 4 bases and J 5 bases, with 12 bases left between them. The CDR3 totals 13 residues. The CDR3 DNA reads TGCGCCAGCAGCCGCGGGACGATGGAGACCCAGTACTTC. Protein product: CASSRGTMETQYF. The full variable domain, rest sourced from reference TRBV5-1 and TRBJ2-5, is KAGVTQTPRYLIKTRGQQVTLSCSPISGHRSVSWYQQTPGQGLQFLFEYFSETQRNKGNFPGRFSGRQFSNSRSEMNVSTLELGDSALYLCASSRGTMETQYFGPGTRLLVL.

The chain joins TRBV6-5 to TRBJ2-1, with a possible D match to TRBD2 (5 bases). The CDR3 has 13 amino acids. The V and J ends lost 6 bases and 5 bases respectively, with 11 bases between them. The germline V gene has CDR1 MNHEY and CDR2 SVGAGI. CDR3 sequence (DNA): TGTGCCAGCAGCAGAGGGCCGAACAATGAGCAGTTCTTC. Residues: CASSRGPNNEQFF.

This clonotype has just a few counts. The chain employs TRBV2 and TRBJ2-5; D not resolved. Germline values: CDR1 SNHLY, CDR2 FYNNEI. The CDR3 length is 13 residues. Trimming removed 4 bases at V and 2 bases at J, with 8 bases between. CDR3 region: CASSVLRQETQYF. CDR3 nucleotides: TGTGCCAGCAGTGTACTACGGCAAGAGACCCAGTACTTC.

This clonotype was picked up many times. The rearrangement links TRBV28 to TRBJ1-5; D ambiguous. This CDR3 region has 12 residues. The ends were cut back, 6 bases at V and 7 bases at J, with 10 bases in the middle. Germline lookup yields CDR1 MDHEN and CDR2 SYDVKM. The CDR3 DNA reads as TGTGCCAGCAGCCCAACGGGGCAGCCCCAGCATTTT. Translating gives CASSPTGQPQHF.

The chain uses TRBV7-8 and TRBJ2-3; the D gene is possibly TRBD1 (5 bases). CDR1 and CDR2 from the germline V gene are SGHVS and FQNEAQ. The CDR3 is 14 amino acids. Trimming took off 8 bases at V and 7 bases at J, with 19 bases between the two ends. CDR3 coding DNA: TGTGCCAGCCACAGGTTGCGTGGAGAAAATACGCAGTATTTT. Translation: CASHRLRGENTQYF.

This clonotype was recorded a few times. The J gene is TRBJ1-1, the V gene TRBV2; D unclear. CDR3 size: 12 residues. Germline CDR1 and CDR2: SNHLY and FYNNEI. Trimming left V 10 bases short and J 6 bases short, with 15 bases between. CDR3 DNA sequence: TGTGCCACTACGATCGGAAGAGCTGAAGCTTTCTTT. Amino acid sequence: CATTIGRAEAFF.

This clonotype was found a few times. The chain has TRBV20-1 and TRBJ2-5; D is possibly TRBD1 or TRBD2 (5 bases each). Trimming took off 5 bases at V and 0 bases at J, with 10 bases between the two ends. Per germline, CDR1 DFQATT and CDR2 SNEGSKA (reference sequence). CDR3 length equals 13 residues. The CDR3, as DNA: TGCAGTGCTGGAGGCAGGGACCAAGAGACCCAGTACTTC. Protein: CSAGGRDQETQYF.

This chain joins TRBV12-3 or TRBV12-4 and TRBJ2-3, with 7 bases aligning to TRBD2. The CDR3 runs 15 residues. Trimming cost V 3 bases and J 2 bases; bases outside gene matches: 5. The CDR3 sequence: CASSLRRGYTDTQYF. CDR3 sequence (DNA): TGTGCCAGCAGTTTGAGGCGGGGGTACACAGATACGCAGTATTTT.

The chain employs TRBV12-3 or TRBV12-4 and TRBJ1-5; D not certain. The CDR3 spans 15 residues. V lost 4 bases to trimming and J lost 0 bases, with 10 bases between them. CDR3 in DNA: TGTGCCAGCAGTTCGACACGTTATAGCAATCAGCCCCAGCATTTT. Protein: CASSSTRYSNQPQHF.

The CDR3 DNA sequence: TGTGCCAGCAGTTACTACGGGGCCTCTGGAAACACCATATATTTT. Amino acid sequence: CASSYYGASGNTIYF. The genes are TRBV6-5 and TRBJ1-3; D is perhaps TRBD1 (5 bases). Trimming left V 1 base short and J 0 bases short, with 7 bases between. The CDR3 spans 15 residues. Germline CDR1 is MNHEY and CDR2 is SVGAGI.